This T cell receptor beta chain was found in a study of shared clonotypes between healthy human individuals. Sequencing was performed with immunoSEQ multiplex PCR; in TCRdb, only in-frame clones are kept and a portion is missing. In the table there are more than 1.2 million clones, 98% of which are singletons. Trimming shortened V by 2 bases and J by 5 bases, and 13 bases separated the two germline ends. Germline CDR1 reads MGHDK; CDR2 reads SYGVNS. This CDR3 is 15 amino acids long. Every donor, a Caucasian adult, lived in Nashville, Tennessee. V usage is TRBV25-1 and J usage is TRBJ2-1, with a weak D call TRBD2 (5 bases). Specimen: naive CD4+ T cells sorted from blood. Subset indicated: CD45RA+ positively selected. This sequence was found in a man aged 25 to 40 in good health. DNA of the CDR3: TGTGCCAGCAGTGAAACGAGGGAGTGGGACAATGAGCAGTTCTTC. Its protein product is CASSETREWDNEQFF.